What follows are 19 T cell receptor beta chains derived from one specimen sequenced in a study of blood T cell repertoires in COVID-19. The protocol was immunoSEQ multiplex PCR, while the TCRdb copy is restricted to in-frame clones and leaves out a portion. The data show approximately 70,000 clones, 85% to 90% seen once. Material: peripheral blood. These receptors came from a human donor in a cohort sampled during active COVID-19.

This chain connects TRBV5-6 to TRBJ2-5; TRBD1 matches at 10 bases. V trimming: 4 bases; J trimming: 4 bases; junction bases outside the gene matches: 7. The CDR3 spans 15 residues. Germline assignment: CDR1 SGHDT and CDR2 YYEEEE. The CDR3: CASSLPRDRGETQYF. CDR3 sequence (DNA): TGTGCCAGCAGCCTACCACGGGACAGGGGAGAGACCCAGTACTTC.

About this clone: One end of the junction is discordant with germline, which a read error may explain. The chain couples TRBV4-3 to TRBJ2-3, with 7 bases identical to TRBD2. There are 18 residues in the CDR3. CDR1 and CDR2 (germline): LGHNA, YSLEER. The CDR3 loop reads CASSEDLGGSPGTDTQYF. DNA of the CDR3: TGCGCCAGCAGCGAAGATCTGGGGGGGAGTCCAGGGACAGATACGCAGTATTTT.

V gene TRBV6-2 or TRBV6-3 combines with J gene TRBJ2-1; possible D gene TRBD1, 6 bases. From germline, CDR1 is MNHEY and CDR2 SVGEGT. This CDR3 contains 15 residues. Between the trimmed V and J ends, which lost 3 bases and 3 bases, there was a span of 12 bases. In DNA form, the CDR3 reads TGTGCCAGCAGTTATCCCGGACAGTTCTACAATGAGCAGTTCTTC. This sequence encodes CASSYPGQFYNEQFF.

The rearrangement uses TRBV7-8 and TRBJ2-7, with D perhaps TRBD2 (5 bases). Deletions cut 1 base from V and 2 bases from J, with 15 bases between. Germline V lookup: CDR1 SGHVS, CDR2 FQNEAQ. CDR3 length equals 16 residues. CDR3 amino acids: CASSLGYGVKTYEQYF. In nucleotides, the CDR3 is TGTGCCAGCAGCTTAGGTTACGGGGTGAAAACCTACGAGCAGTACTTC.

This clone was detected once. The J gene is TRBJ2-7, the V gene TRBV7-8; TRBD1 agrees at 7 bases. The CDR3 consists of 15 residues. Germline V gene sequence: CDR1 SGHVS, CDR2 FQNEAQ. V was clipped by 5 bases and J by 2 bases; unmatched bases: 9. The CDR3 spells CASSERQGRPYEQYF. CDR3 coding DNA: TGTGCCAGCAGCGAACGACAGGGAAGACCCTACGAGCAGTACTTC.

This rearrangement joins TRBV30 to TRBJ2-7, with 9 bases matching TRBD1. V lost 5 bases, J lost 13 bases, and 9 bases stayed unmatched. CDR3 length equals 11 residues. CDR1 and CDR2 from the germline V gene are GTSNPN and SVGIG (reference sequence). The CDR3 loop reads CAWSGTGTLYF. CDR3 DNA: TGTGCCTGGTCCGGGACAGGGACCCTATACTTC. Supplemented by reference TRBV30 and TRBJ2-7, the full variable domain reads SQTIHQWPATLVQPVGSPLSLECTVEGTSNPNLYWYRQAAGRGLQLLFYSVGIGQISSEVPQNLSASRPQDRQFILSSKKLLLSDSGFYLCAWSGTGTLYFGPGTRLTVT.

V usage is TRBV7-8 and J usage is TRBJ1-6; a possible D gene is TRBD1 (6 bases). Germline-derived CDR1 and CDR2 are SGHVS and FQNEAQ. Trimming stripped 7 bases from V and 7 bases from J, with 23 bases between. The CDR3 is made up of 17 amino acids. Written as DNA, the CDR3 is TGTGCCAGCACCCCCGCGGACGGGCTTCAGGGGAATTCACCCCTCCACTTT. This gives the protein CASTPADGLQGNSPLHF.

The chain uses TRBV4-1 and TRBJ1-1, with TRBD1 matching 7 bases. The junction had 4 bases not matched to a gene; V was cut back by 0 bases and J by 6 bases. The CDR3 totals 14 residues. Germline lookup yields CDR1 MGHRA and CDR2 YSYEKL. The CDR3 loop reads CASSQEGRGSEAFF. In DNA, the CDR3 is TGCGCCAGCAGCCAAGAGGGCAGGGGGTCTGAAGCTTTCTTT.

This rearrangement joins TRBV7-3 to TRBJ2-1, with D unresolved. This CDR3 is 14 amino acids long. Germline CDR1 is SGHTA and CDR2 is FQGTGA. The ends were cut back, 5 bases at V and 7 bases at J, with 15 bases in the middle. The CDR3 is CASSPLSSSNEQFF. CDR3 DNA sequence: TGTGCCAGCAGCCCGCTTAGTAGTTCAAATGAGCAGTTCTTC.

This chain uses TRBV28 with TRBJ1-5; the match to TRBD1 covers 7 bases. Per germline, CDR1 MDHEN and CDR2 SYDVKM. The CDR3 totals 16 residues. Losses at the gene ends were 6 bases for V and 7 bases for J; bases not matched to a gene: 15. The CDR3 bases are TGTGCCAGCAGCTATCTACTCAGGGGGAGTAAACAGCCCCAGCATTTT. The encoded protein is CASSYLLRGSKQPQHF.

The V call is TRBV9, the J call TRBJ2-3; possibly TRBD2 for D (6 bases). This CDR3 is built from 14 residues. Germline CDR1 SGDLS, CDR2 YYNGEE. V shed 1 base and J shed 1 base, with 7 bases lying between them. The CDR3 is CASSVWEGTDTQYF. The CDR3 DNA is TGTGCCAGCAGCGTATGGGAGGGCACAGATACGCAGTATTTT.

The rearrangement links TRBV5-1 to TRBJ2-7; perhaps TRBD2 as D (7 bases). Trimming pared 3 bases from V and 5 bases from J, leaving 24 bases between. CDR1 and CDR2 (germline): SGHRS, YFSETQ. This CDR3 has 17 residues. This CDR3 reads CASSWSKAGQGTDEQYF. CDR3 nucleotides: TGCGCCAGCAGCTGGAGTAAAGCGGGGCAGGGGACCGACGAGCAGTACTTC.

The chain carries TRBV11-2 and TRBJ1-5; possibly TRBD1 for D (5 bases). The CDR3 sequence is 14 residues long. Germline loops: CDR1 SGHAT, CDR2 FQNNGV. Trimming left V 5 bases short and J 7 bases short, with 15 bases between. The CDR3 region has the DNA TGTGCCAGCAGCCCGGGGGGAGGTAGGCAGCCCCAGCATTTT. It is translated as CASSPGGGRQPQHF.

A remark on this clone: Within the sample, other DNA sequences also encode this same CDR3. The rearrangement joins TRBV11-2 to TRBJ2-5; 10 nucleotides agree with TRBD1. V trimming: 5 bases; J trimming: 4 bases; junction bases outside the gene matches: 1. The CDR3 length is 13 residues. Per the germline V gene, CDR1 is SGHAT and CDR2 is FQNNGV. The CDR3 region is CASSRDRGETQYF. The CDR3 coding sequence is TGTGCCAGCAGCCGGGACAGGGGAGAGACCCAGTACTTC.

The chain uses TRBV19 and TRBJ1-2; D remains ambiguous. CDR3 length: 11 amino acids. Germline-derived CDR1 and CDR2 are LNHDA and SQIVND (reference sequence). The V gene lost 8 bases and the J gene lost 7 bases, with 11 bases spanning the gap. CDR3 protein: CASEGYAGYTF. CDR3 nucleotides: TGTGCCAGTGAGGGATACGCTGGCTACACCTTC.

This rearrangement joins TRBV18 to TRBJ2-3, with a tentative D call TRBD1 (6 bases). Per the germline V gene, CDR1 is KGHSH and CDR2 is LQKENI. With 2 bases removed from V and 7 bases from J, the gap between germline ends came to 16 bases. The length of the CDR3 is 15 residues. CDR3 protein: CASSPMGTPRYTQYF. As DNA, the CDR3 is TGTGCCAGCTCACCAATGGGGACACCCCGATATACGCAGTATTTT.

V usage is TRBV6-5 and J usage is TRBJ1-5, with no clear D. Germline assignment: CDR1 MNHEY and CDR2 SVGAGI. The CDR3 extends over 15 amino acids. V lost 5 bases and J lost 2, with 13 bases in between. The CDR3 spells CASSRGFGGNQPQHF. CDR3 coding DNA: TGTGCCAGCAGTCGGGGTTTCGGGGGCAATCAGCCCCAGCATTTT.

The chain has TRBV19 and TRBJ2-7, with D maybe TRBD2 (5 bases). Germline V gene sequence: CDR1 LNHDA, CDR2 SQIVND (reference sequence). The length of the CDR3 is 14 residues. Trimming stripped 3 bases from V and 3 bases from J, with 12 bases between. For the CDR3, the DNA is TGTGCCAGTAGTATTGGGAGTCCCCTCTACGAGCAGTACTTC. Translated, it gives CASSIGSPLYEQYF.

J is TRBJ1-6 and V is TRBV10-1; D not resolved. In germline, CDR1 is WNHNN, CDR2 SYGVQD (reference sequence). The CDR3 totals 15 residues. V was pared by 8 bases and J by 6 bases, with 17 bases between. DNA for the CDR3: TGCGCCAGCCCCCTAACAGCGCGGGGTAATTCACCCCTCCACTTT. Translation gives CASPLTARGNSPLHF.